This T cell receptor (beta chain) is drawn from a study of monozygotic twins with inflammatory bowel disease. As concerns this clonotype: The antigen remains undetermined.

TCRalpha along with TCRbeta cDNA was subjected to two nested PCRs lasting around 15 and 9 cycles. TCRdb reprocessed the 5' RACE reads and reports one entry per CDR3 protein, with no DNA. Recorded for this sample: 120,000 to 150,000 distinct CDR3 sequences. Findings and caveats of the study: The analysis did not separate different T cell subtypes. Twin pairs that were concordant did not differ from discordant pairs in repertoire similarity, possibly from limited power. By inverse Simpson index, TCRbeta diversity was lower in IBD patients than in healthy co-twins.

The sequence derives from a human donor with ulcerative colitis or Crohn's disease, or a healthy co-twin of an affected twin (not recorded which). The sequenced material came from blood.

CDR3 in amino acids: CASRRQGANEQYF. The V and J genes are TRBV5-5 and TRBJ2-7; the D call from TCRdb, TRBD1, cannot be confirmed without DNA. CDR1 SGHKS and CDR2 YYEKEE come from the germline V gene (reference sequence). The CDR3 runs to 13 residues.